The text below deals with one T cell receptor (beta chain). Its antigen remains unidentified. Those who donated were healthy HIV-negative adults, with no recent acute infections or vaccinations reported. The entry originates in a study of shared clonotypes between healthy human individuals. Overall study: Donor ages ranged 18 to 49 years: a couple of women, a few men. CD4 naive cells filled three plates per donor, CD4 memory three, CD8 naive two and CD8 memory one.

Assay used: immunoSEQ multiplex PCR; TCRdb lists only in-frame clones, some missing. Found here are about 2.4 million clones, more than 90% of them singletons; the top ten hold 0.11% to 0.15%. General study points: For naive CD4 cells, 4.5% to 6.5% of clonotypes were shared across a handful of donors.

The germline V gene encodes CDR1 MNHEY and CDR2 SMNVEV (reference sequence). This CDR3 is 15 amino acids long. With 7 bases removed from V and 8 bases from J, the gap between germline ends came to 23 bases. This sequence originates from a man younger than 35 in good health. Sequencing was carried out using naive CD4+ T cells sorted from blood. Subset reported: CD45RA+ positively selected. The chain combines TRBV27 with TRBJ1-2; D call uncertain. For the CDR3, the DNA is TGTGCCAGCACTACTCTCCTCTCTGGCCCGGGGGGCTACACCTTC. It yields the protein CASTTLLSGPGGYTF.